This T cell receptor beta chain derives from a study of blood T cell repertoires in COVID-19. The overall study: Nucleic acid was either cDNA or gDNA, and it came from T cells, B-cell-depleted T cells, or PBMCs.

The authors' processing: The assay estimated nucleated cells by amplifying reference gene primers. Libraries were prepared by immunoSEQ multiplex PCR; TCRdb keeps only in-frame clonotypes and omits some of them. That table gives V, J and clone size, and the DNA gave D and trimming. The repertoire holds some 150,000 clones, with about nine tenths as singletons. Germline V gene sequence: CDR1 SGHAT, CDR2 FQDESV (reference sequence). The CDR3 covers 13 residues. V gave up 1 base and J gave up 3 bases, with 4 bases separating them. J is TRBJ2-1 and V is TRBV11-1; no reliable D call. Sequenced material: peripheral blood. The TCR was taken from a human donor in a cohort sampled during active COVID-19. CDR3 sequence (DNA): TGTGCCAGCAGCTTAGACTACTACAATGAGCAGTTCTTC. Translated, it gives CASSLDYYNEQFF.